This T cell receptor (beta chain) stems from a study of T cell changes during pregnancy in multiple sclerosis. Trimming took off 8 bases at V and 6 bases at J, with 16 bases between the two ends. Looked up from germline, CDR1 is ENHRY and CDR2 is SYGVKD. The CDR3 loop spans 14 amino acids. Profiling relied on immunoSEQ multiplex PCR, and the TCRdb table lists in-frame clones only, not all of them. This table has under 45,000 clones, roughly 92% appearing once. The specimen was CD4+ T cells from peripheral blood mononuclear cells, collected in the third trimester of pregnancy. The sequence was collected from a female donor in good health, enrolled as a control in a pregnancy study. The chain joins TRBV10-3 to TRBJ1-4, with D possibly being TRBD1 (6 bases). The CDR3 loop reads CAIGQSLLDEKLFF. The CDR3 DNA sequence: TGTGCCATCGGACAGTCCCTATTAGATGAAAAACTGTTTTTT.